This TCR beta chain was obtained from a study of blood T cell repertoires in COVID-19. There are 13 residues in the CDR3. The V gene's germline CDR1 is LGHNT and CDR2 FRNRAP. V was trimmed by 3 bases and J by 2 bases, leaving 8 bases between them. The method was immunoSEQ multiplex PCR; TCRdb's version includes in-frame clones alone and lacks a portion of them. This table holds 60,000 to 65,000 clones, over 75% found once. The receptor's source is a man in his fifties or sixties with active COVID-19. Sequencing was performed on peripheral blood. The chain links TRBV12-5 to TRBJ2-7; D ambiguous. The CDR3 is CASGLPPAYEQYF. The CDR3 nucleotides are TGTGCTAGTGGTTTACCACCGGCCTACGAGCAGTACTTC.